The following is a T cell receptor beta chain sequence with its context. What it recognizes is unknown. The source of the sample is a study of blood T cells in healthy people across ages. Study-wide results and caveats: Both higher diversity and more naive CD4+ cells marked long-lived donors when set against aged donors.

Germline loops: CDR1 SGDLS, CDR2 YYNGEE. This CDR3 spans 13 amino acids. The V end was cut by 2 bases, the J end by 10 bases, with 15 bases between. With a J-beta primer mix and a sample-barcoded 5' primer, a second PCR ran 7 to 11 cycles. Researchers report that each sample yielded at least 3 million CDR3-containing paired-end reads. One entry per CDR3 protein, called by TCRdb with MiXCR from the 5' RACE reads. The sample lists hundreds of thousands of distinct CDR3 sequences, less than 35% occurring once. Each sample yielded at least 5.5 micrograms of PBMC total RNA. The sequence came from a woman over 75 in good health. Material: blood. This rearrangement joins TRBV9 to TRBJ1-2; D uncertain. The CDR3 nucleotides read TGTGCCAGCAGCGTCGGGGTATTGCGTGACTACACCTTC. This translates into CASSVGVLRDYTF.